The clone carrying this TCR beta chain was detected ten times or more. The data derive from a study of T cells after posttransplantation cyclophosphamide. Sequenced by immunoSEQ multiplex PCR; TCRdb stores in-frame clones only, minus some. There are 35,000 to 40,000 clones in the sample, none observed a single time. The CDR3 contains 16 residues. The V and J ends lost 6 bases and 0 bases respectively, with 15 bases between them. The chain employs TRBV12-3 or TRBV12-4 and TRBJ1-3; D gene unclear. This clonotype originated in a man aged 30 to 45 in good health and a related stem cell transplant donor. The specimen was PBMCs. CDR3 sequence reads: CASRATAGNSGNTIYF. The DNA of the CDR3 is TGTGCCAGCAGGGCGACTGCGGGGAACTCTGGAAACACCATATATTTT.